The 11 T cell receptor beta chains below come from one sample, sequenced in a study of blood T cell repertoires in COVID-19 (dated by TCRdb to 2018 to 2021). The library was built by means of the immunoSEQ multiplex PCR assay. TCRdb took this table from immuneACCESS and kept in-frame rearrangements with V and J called. Such tables lack part of the clones; where checked against another copy, unresolved V genes explain under half of the gap, and the rest is unexplained. The sample table contains about 50,000 clones; only one count was recorded for 65% to 90% of them. The ten largest clones take up approximately 2.5% of the sample. The sample was peripheral blood. These receptors came from an elderly woman with COVID-19, enrolled during active disease.

The V and J genes are TRBV6-2 or TRBV6-3 and TRBJ1-2; tentatively, D is TRBD1 (6 bases). V lost 5 bases, J lost 0 bases, and 16 bases lay in between. CDR3 length: 16 amino acids. The germline gives CDR1 MNHEY, CDR2 SVGEGT. CDR3 in DNA: TGTGCCAGCAGTCTTACTGGACAGCTTCCTAACTATGGCTACACCTTC. This translates into CASSLTGQLPNYGYTF.

V and J are TRBV9 and TRBJ1-1; D uncertain. V gave up 5 bases and J gave up 1 base, with 9 bases separating them. Germline V gives CDR1 SGDLS, CDR2 YYNGEE. There are 13 residues in the CDR3. The CDR3 sequence: CASREQRNTEAFF. The CDR3 nucleotides read TGTGCCAGCAGGGAACAGAGGAACACTGAAGCTTTCTTT.

The chain is built from TRBV7-9 and TRBJ1-5; 7 nucleotides line up with TRBD1. J lost 2 bases, V lost 5 bases, and 9 bases had no gene match. The CDR3 contains 16 residues. CDR1 and CDR2 from the germline V gene are SEHNR and FQNEAQ (reference sequence). DNA for the CDR3: TGTGCCAGCAGCAAAATCGGACAGGAAGGCAATCAGCCCCAGCATTTT. Its protein is CASSKIGQEGNQPQHF. The full variable domain, rest sourced from reference TRBV7-9 and TRBJ1-5, is DTGVSQNPRHKITKRGQNVTFRCDPISEHNRLYWYRQTLGQGPEFLTYFQNEAQLEKSRLLSDRFSAERPKGSFSTLEIQRTEQGDSAMYLCASSKIGQEGNQPQHFGDGTRLSIL.

This sequence joins TRBV19 and TRBJ1-2, with 7 bases identical to TRBD1. CDR1 LNHDA and CDR2 SQIVND come from the germline V gene (reference sequence). V was clipped by 6 bases and J by 3 bases; unmatched bases: 7. CDR3 size: 14 residues. CDR3 region: CASRGGSSYYGYTF. CDR3 DNA: TGTGCCAGTAGAGGGGGCAGCTCCTACTATGGCTACACCTTC.

The rearrangement uses TRBV12-3 or TRBV12-4 and TRBJ2-1; D may be TRBD2 (5 bases). The CDR3 extends over 11 amino acids. Trimming took off 6 bases at V and 9 bases at J, with 9 bases between the two ends. CDR3 sequence: CASRGLGEQFF. The CDR3 DNA is TGTGCCAGCAGAGGACTCGGTGAGCAGTTCTTC.

The J gene is TRBJ1-6, the V gene TRBV13; D remains unclear. The CDR3 runs to 13 residues. V gave up 1 base and J gave up 7 bases, with 5 bases separating them. From germline, CDR1 is PRHDT and CDR2 FYEKMQ (reference sequence). CDR3 sequence (DNA): TGTGCCAGCAGCTTAGTACGGAATTCACCCCTCCACTTT. Translating gives CASSLVRNSPLHF.

The sample holds a few counts of this clone. The V gene is TRBV7-2, the J gene TRBJ1-1; tentatively, D is TRBD1 (5 bases). The CDR3 covers 16 residues. V gave up 1 base and J gave up 6 bases, with 18 bases separating them. Per the germline V gene, CDR1 is SGHTA and CDR2 is FQGNSA. CDR3 DNA: TGTGCCAGCAGCTTAGTGCCTTGGCCCTCGGGGGCTGAAGCTTTCTTT. Protein: CASSLVPWPSGAEAFF.

The genes are TRBV19 and TRBJ1-2, with D hard to call. V was trimmed by 3 bases and J by 10 bases, leaving 12 bases between them. CDR1 is LNHDA and CDR2 is SQIVND in the germline V gene (reference sequence). The CDR3 sequence is 12 residues long. CDR3 in DNA: TGTGCCAGTAGTATTACCACACGTCTCTACACCTTC. Protein: CASSITTRLYTF.

CDR3 DNA: TGTGCCAGCACTCTGGGAGGTGAGCAGTACTTC. This codes for CASTLGGEQYF. V and J are TRBV6-5 and TRBJ2-7; weak D call: TRBD2 (6 bases). Between the trimmed V and J ends, which lost 7 bases and 7 bases, there was a span of 11 bases. CDR1 is MNHEY, CDR2 SVGAGI, per germline. The CDR3 is 11 residues long.

The chain combines TRBV10-3 with TRBJ2-7; D may be TRBD1 (5 bases). Trimming removed 5 bases at V and 0 bases at J, with 14 bases between. CDR1 and CDR2 from the germline V gene are ENHRY and SYGVKD. CDR3 length: 15 residues. The CDR3 spells CAISPKTASSYEQYF. DNA of the CDR3: TGTGCCATCAGTCCAAAGACAGCAAGCTCCTACGAGCAGTACTTC.

The CDR3 DNA follows: TGTGCCAGCAGTTACAGGGAGAGATACTATGGCTACACCTTC. Translation gives CASSYRERYYGYTF. The chain has TRBV6-5 and TRBJ1-2; D gene ambiguous. The CDR3 sequence is 14 residues long. V lost 2 bases and J 3 bases, leaving 10 bases between the germline ends. Germline V gene data show CDR1 as MNHEY and CDR2 as SVGAGI.